The entry that follows covers one T cell receptor beta chain sequence. Its matching antigen is unknown. 13 Jbeta primers and 60 Vbeta primers were used for the PCR. Profiled with immunoSEQ multiplex PCR; TCRdb holds only in-frame clones, not every one. The repertoire includes around 200,000 clones, 74% of them detected once, and approximately 3% sits in the top ten. The data were obtained in a study of cytomegalovirus exposure and HLA in healthy donors. Whole-study results and caveats: Presence/absence analyses assumed roughly uniform sequencing depth across donors. Because they were indistinguishable, some V segments, including TRBV6-2 and TRBV6-3, were excluded. TCR beta V- and J-gene trimming was later associated with a missense DCLRE1C variant. Most sequenced TCRs were rare (though some public TCRs occurred in many donors).

The V end was cut by 4 bases, the J end by 6 bases, with 11 bases between. The germline V gene encodes CDR1 SGHKS and CDR2 YYEKEE (reference sequence). The CDR3 contains 12 residues. The specimen was PBMCs. The sequence was collected from a woman between 25 and 40 years old in good health and CMV-seropositive. V is TRBV5-5 and J is TRBJ2-7; weak D call: TRBD1 (6 bases). CDR3 protein: CASSPTGGEQYF. The CDR3 bases are TGTGCCAGCAGCCCGACAGGAGGCGAGCAGTACTTC.